The sequence of this T cell receptor (beta chain) was determined in a study of cytomegalovirus exposure and HLA in healthy donors. Overall study findings and caveats: Within an earlier analysis, most TCR beta V segments proved productive either about 87% or about 30% of the time.

60 Vbeta and 13 Jbeta primers were used in PCR. Generated by immunoSEQ multiplex PCR, the TCRdb table keeps only in-frame clones and is missing some. The sample records over 100,000 clones, roughly 76% being singletons. Donors likely had unrecorded immune exposures despite being nominally healthy when sampled. Concerning this clone: The target antigen is unknown.

The CDR3 has 16 amino acids. The germline CDR1 and CDR2 sequences are SEHNR and FQNEAQ (reference sequence). V lost 5 bases and J 3 bases, leaving 17 bases between the germline ends. The V and J genes are TRBV7-9 and TRBJ2-1; D possibly corresponds to TRBD1 (8 bases). The origin of this receptor is a man aged 25-45 years in good health and CMV-seronegative. Specimen: PBMCs. The CDR3 bases are TGTGCCAGCAGCCCTGACAGGGGAGGGCACTACAATGAGCAGTTCTTC. This encodes CASSPDRGGHYNEQFF.